This T cell receptor beta chain was obtained from a study of radiotherapy plus CTLA-4 blockade in lung cancer. Notes on the study in general: Interferon-beta and early blood T cell clone dynamics reportedly predicted response best.

The CDR3 sequence is 13 residues long. V lost 0 bases, J lost 8 bases, and 10 bases lay in between. Germline V lookup: CDR1 LNHDA, CDR2 SQIVND (reference sequence). TCRdb's table, derived via immunoSEQ multiplex PCR, lists solely in-frame clones and lacks some. This table has some 87,000 clones, over 80% appearing once. On this clone: As yet, its antigen is unknown.

V usage is TRBV19 and J usage is TRBJ1-2; D uncertain. The sample consisted of peripheral blood, taken from a patient treated with radiotherapy plus ipilimumab. This sequence originates from a human donor with non-small cell lung cancer that progressed on radiotherapy plus ipilimumab. The CDR3 bases are TGTGCCAGTAGTATAGACCGCAGGACCGGCTACACCTTC. Translated: CASSIDRRTGYTF. Based on the CDR3 plus reference TRBV19 and TRBJ1-2, the full variable domain is DGGITQSPKYLFRKEGQNVTLSCEQNLNHDAMYWYRQDPGQGLRLIYYSQIVNDFQKGDIAEGYSVSREKKESFPLTVTSAQKNPTAFYLCASSIDRRTGYTFGSGTRLTVV.